The next 17 T cell receptor beta chains were all read from a single sample in a study of response to subunit inactivated influenza vaccine. In TCRdb, the RT-PCR reads were re-called with MiXCR into one record per CDR3 protein. The table records hundreds of thousands of distinct CDR3 sequences, about 15% of them present only once. The sequenced sample was CD4+ T cells sorted from PBMCs, obtained 23 months after vaccination. Receptors were obtained from a man aged 50 to 69 who received an inactivated influenza vaccine.

The V and J genes are TRBV11-1 and TRBJ2-3; no firm D call. Germline assignment: CDR1 SGHAT and CDR2 FQDESV (reference sequence). The CDR3 runs to 14 residues. Trimming took off 5 bases at V and 1 base at J, with 10 bases between the two ends. The CDR3 nucleotides read TGTGCCAGCAGCCCTATTTGGGGCACAGATACGCAGTATTTT. It encodes CASSPIWGTDTQYF.

V and J are TRBV7-2 and TRBJ1-5; TRBD1 matches 7 bases. V gave up 1 base and J gave up 3 bases; unmatched junction bases: 3. Germline V CDR1 and CDR2: SGHTA, FQGNSA. The CDR3 has 15 amino acids. The DNA of the CDR3 is TGTGCCAGCAGCTTAGAGGGACAGATCAATCAGCCCCAGCATTTT. This gives the protein CASSLEGQINQPQHF.

V usage is TRBV28 and J usage is TRBJ2-1, with no clear D. Trimming removed 3 bases at V and 8 bases at J, with 11 bases between. CDR1 and CDR2 (germline): MDHEN, SYDVKM. The CDR3 consists of 13 residues. DNA for the CDR3: TGTGCCAGCAGTTTTCCAGAGCACGATGAGCAGTTCTTC. Translation gives CASSFPEHDEQFF.

This clonotype has more than one count but fewer than ten. J is TRBJ2-3 and V is TRBV7-8, with D maybe TRBD2 (5 bases). The V end lost 1 base, the J end lost 6 bases, and 14 bases lay between the germline ends. The CDR3 runs to 15 residues. The germline V gene encodes CDR1 SGHVS and CDR2 FQNEAQ. Here the CDR3 DNA reads TGTGCCAGCAGCTTAGGGTTAGCGACCCAGGATACGCAGTATTTT. Translated, it gives CASSLGLATQDTQYF.

This clonotype was counted many times. For the CDR3, the DNA is TGTGCCAGCTCACGACGGGAGGGCCGGAACAATGAGCAGTTCTTC. Amino acids: CASSRREGRNNEQFF. V and J are TRBV18 and TRBJ2-1, with 8 bases fitting TRBD2. Looked up from germline, CDR1 is KGHSH and CDR2 is LQKENI. There are 15 residues in the CDR3. Unmatched junction bases numbered 7, after V lost 4 bases and J lost 5 bases.

The chain is built from TRBV9 and TRBJ1-6, with a tentative D call TRBD1 (6 bases). Germline values: CDR1 SGDLS, CDR2 YYNGEE. This CDR3 contains 17 residues. V was cut by 4 bases and J by 8 bases, with 22 bases left in between. CDR3 amino acids: CASSLSIGGGQDSPLHF. CDR3 nucleotide sequence: TGTGCCAGCAGCCTCTCCATTGGGGGCGGTCAAGATTCACCCCTCCACTTT.

Ten or more counts support this clonotype. The V call is TRBV3-1, the J call TRBJ1-1; 10 bases align to TRBD1. Trimming took 5 bases from V and 4 from J; bases not matched to a gene: 4. CDR3 length: 14 residues. CDR1 is LGHDT and CDR2 is YNNKEL in the germline V gene (reference sequence). CDR3 bases: TGTGCCAGCAGCTACGACAGGGGGCTCACTGAAGCTTTCTTT. It codes for CASSYDRGLTEAFF.

The V call is TRBV7-2, the J call TRBJ1-1; a possible D gene is TRBD1 (5 bases). The CDR3 contains 17 residues. The V gene lost 1 base and the J gene lost 2 bases, with 17 bases spanning the gap. Per germline, CDR1 SGHTA and CDR2 FQGNSA. DNA of the CDR3: TGTGCCAGCAGCTTAGTCCCGGGACCGTCACCCAACACTGAAGCTTTCTTT. Encoded protein: CASSLVPGPSPNTEAFF.

The rearrangement uses TRBV6-2 or TRBV6-3 and TRBJ2-5; D is ambiguous. CDR3 length equals 11 residues. V was pared by 6 bases and J by 5 bases, with 7 bases between. Germline lookup yields CDR1 MNHEY and CDR2 SVGEGT. This chain's CDR3 is CASRAFETQYF. The CDR3 DNA sequence: TGTGCCAGCAGAGCCTTCGAGACCCAGTACTTC.

This clonotype has a count of ten or more. The rearrangement uses TRBV6-2 or TRBV6-3 and TRBJ2-3, with D unclear. Germline loops: CDR1 MNHEY, CDR2 SVGEGT. CDR3 size: 11 residues. V was clipped by 7 bases and J by 5 bases, with 7 bases between them. In DNA, the CDR3 is TGTGCCAGCACACTTGGAGATACGCAGTATTTT. Translation: CASTLGDTQYF.

The chain uses TRBV9 and TRBJ2-7, with 8 nucleotides matching TRBD2. Trimming removed 0 bases from V and 4 bases from J; junction bases left unmatched: 3. Germline CDR1 is SGDLS and CDR2 is YYNGEE. CDR3 length: 14 amino acids. The CDR3 here is CASSVDGREYEQYF. The CDR3 DNA follows: TGTGCCAGCAGCGTAGACGGGAGGGAATACGAGCAGTACTTC.

This chain joins TRBV12-3 or TRBV12-4 and TRBJ1-1, with D unclear. The CDR3 is 15 amino acids. Deletions cut 4 bases from V and 7 bases from J, with 19 bases between. The CDR3 sequence: CASSSTGLNTVEAFF. The CDR3 DNA is TGTGCCAGCAGTTCCACGGGTCTGAACACTGTTGAAGCTTTCTTT.

This clonotype was counted ten times or more. The rearrangement joins TRBV2 to TRBJ2-7, with 12 bases fitting TRBD1. There are 15 residues in the CDR3. V dropped 6 bases and J dropped 7; count of bases not matched to a gene: 10. Germline V gene lookup returns CDR1 SNHLY and CDR2 FYNNEI. The CDR3 region has the DNA TGTGCCAGCAGGGCGCCGGGACAGGGGGCGGGTGAGCAGTACTTC. Its protein product is CASRAPGQGAGEQYF.

The genes are TRBV6-2 or TRBV6-3 and TRBJ1-2; D may be TRBD1 (6 bases). The CDR3 has 13 residues. The ends were cut back, 6 bases at V and 7 bases at J, with 15 bases in the middle. Germline V gene lookup returns CDR1 MNHEY and CDR2 SVGEGT. This chain's CDR3 is CASSRAGAPGYTF. The DNA of the CDR3 is TGTGCCAGCAGCAGGGCAGGGGCTCCTGGCTACACCTTC.

The genes are TRBV3-1 and TRBJ2-1, with a weak D call TRBD2 (5 bases). The germline gives CDR1 LGHDT, CDR2 YNNKEL (reference sequence). V lost 1 base and J lost 9, with 16 bases in between. The CDR3 sequence is 15 residues long. In DNA form, the CDR3 reads TGTGCCAGCAGCCAAGGGCCGGGGAAATTAGCTGAGCAGTTCTTC. Its translation is CASSQGPGKLAEQFF.

V is TRBV20-1 and J is TRBJ1-2, with 7 bases matching TRBD1. CDR1 is DFQATT, CDR2 SNEGSKA, per germline (reference sequence). V dropped 2 bases and J dropped 8; count of bases not matched to a gene: 8. The CDR3 loop spans 13 amino acids. The CDR3, as DNA: TGCAGTGCTAGACTCACACAGGGGAACGGCTACACCTTC. Protein sequence: CSARLTQGNGYTF.

This clonotype was counted a few times. The rearrangement joins TRBV5-1 to TRBJ2-7; D may correspond to TRBD1 or TRBD2 (5 bases each). This CDR3 is 14 amino acids long. V lost 4 bases and J 3 bases, leaving 14 bases between the germline ends. Germline CDR1 and CDR2: SGHRS and YFSETQ. CDR3 residues: CASSPGTSNYEQYF. CDR3 DNA sequence: TGCGCCAGCAGCCCCGGGACCTCAAACTACGAGCAGTACTTC.